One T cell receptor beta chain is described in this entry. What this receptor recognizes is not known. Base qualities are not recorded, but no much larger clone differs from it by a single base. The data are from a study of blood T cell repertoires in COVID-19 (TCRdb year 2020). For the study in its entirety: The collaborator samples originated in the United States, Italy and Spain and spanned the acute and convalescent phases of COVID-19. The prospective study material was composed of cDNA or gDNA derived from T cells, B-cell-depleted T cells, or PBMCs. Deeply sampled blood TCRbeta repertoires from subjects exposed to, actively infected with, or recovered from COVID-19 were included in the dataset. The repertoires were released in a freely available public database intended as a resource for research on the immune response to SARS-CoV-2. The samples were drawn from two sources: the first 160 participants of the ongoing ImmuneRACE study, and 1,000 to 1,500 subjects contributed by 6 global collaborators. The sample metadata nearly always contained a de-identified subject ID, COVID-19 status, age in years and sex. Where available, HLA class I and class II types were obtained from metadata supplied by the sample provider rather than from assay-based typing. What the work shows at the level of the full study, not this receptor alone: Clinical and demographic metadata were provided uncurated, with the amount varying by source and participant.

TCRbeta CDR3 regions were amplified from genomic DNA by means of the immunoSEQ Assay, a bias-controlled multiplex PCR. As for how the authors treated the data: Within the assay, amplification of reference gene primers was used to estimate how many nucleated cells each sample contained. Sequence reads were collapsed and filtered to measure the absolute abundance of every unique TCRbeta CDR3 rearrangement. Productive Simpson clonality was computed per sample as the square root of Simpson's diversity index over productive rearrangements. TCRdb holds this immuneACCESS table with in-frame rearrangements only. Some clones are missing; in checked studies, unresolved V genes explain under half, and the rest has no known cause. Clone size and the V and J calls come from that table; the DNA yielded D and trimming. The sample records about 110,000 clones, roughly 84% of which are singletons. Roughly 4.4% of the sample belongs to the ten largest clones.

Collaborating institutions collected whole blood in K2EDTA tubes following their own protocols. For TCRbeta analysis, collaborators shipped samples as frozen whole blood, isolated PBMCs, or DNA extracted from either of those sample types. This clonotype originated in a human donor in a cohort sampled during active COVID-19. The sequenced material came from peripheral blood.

The DNA is TGTGCCAGCAGCCAAGGGAATGCGGGGGCGACTCAGCCCCAGCATTTT. Its translation is CASSQGNAGATQPQHF. The rearrangement combines TRBV4-2 with TRBJ1-5; the D segment could be TRBD1, given 6 matching bases. The CDR3 has 16 amino acids, counting the end cysteine and phenylalanine. The sequence is cut down to CDR3 DNA, 48 bases in frame from base 1. Per the germline V gene, LGHNA is the CDR1 and YNFKEQ is the CDR2. V gives up 1 base and J gives up 6 bases, and the segment between their germline ends measures 16 bases.